This T cell receptor beta chain was sequenced in a study of blood T cell repertoires in COVID-19. The V gene's germline CDR1 is SGHRS and CDR2 YFSETQ. CDR3 length: 10 residues. V was trimmed by 9 bases and J by 5 bases, leaving 9 bases between them. TCRdb keeps only in-frame clones here, not all; method: immunoSEQ multiplex PCR. This table has fewer than 200,000 clones, over 80% appearing once. The chain links TRBV5-1 to TRBJ2-7; D is uncertain. Input material: peripheral blood. This TCR came from a woman aged 70 to 79 with acute or convalescent COVID-19. The CDR3, as DNA: TGCGCCACCTGTCTCGACGAGCAGTACTTC. It encodes CATCLDEQYF.